Below are 18 T cell receptor beta chains sequenced from a single sample in a study of cytomegalovirus exposure and HLA in healthy donors. Primers: 60 Vbeta forward and 13 Jbeta reverse. Assay used: immunoSEQ multiplex PCR; TCRdb lists only in-frame clones, some missing. The table records 150,000 to 200,000 clones, roughly 78% of them present only once. The source material was PBMCs. The receptors were sampled from a boy between 5 and 17 years old in good health and CMV-seronegative.

The gene calls are TRBV18 and TRBJ2-1, with TRBD2 identical over 7 bases. The junction had 4 bases not matched to a gene; V was cut back by 5 bases and J by 6 bases. Looked up from germline, CDR1 is KGHSH and CDR2 is LQKENI. The CDR3 runs to 13 residues. CDR3 DNA sequence: TGTGCCAGCTCAGTGACTAGCTCCAATGAGCAGTTCTTC. Amino acids: CASSVTSSNEQFF. Together with reference TRBV18 and TRBJ2-1, the CDR3 gives the full variable domain: NAGVMQNPRHLVRRRGQEARLRCSPMKGHSHVYWYRQLPEEGLKFMVYLQKENIIDESGMPKERFSAEFPKEGPSILRIQQVVRGDSAAYFCASSVTSSNEQFFGPGTRLTVL.

The chain couples TRBV11-2 to TRBJ1-1; D possibly corresponds to TRBD1 (6 bases). The germline V and J ends were trimmed by 6 bases and 1 base, with 18 bases remaining between them. CDR3 size: 16 residues. The V gene's germline CDR1 is SGHAT and CDR2 FQNNGV. This chain's CDR3 is CASRSTGRGKNTEAFF. DNA for the CDR3: TGTGCCAGCAGGTCTACAGGGAGAGGGAAGAACACTGAAGCTTTCTTT. The full variable domain, in which reference TRBV11-2 and TRBJ1-1 provide the parts outside the CDR3, is EAGVAQSPRYKIIEKRQSVAFWCNPISGHATLYWYQQILGQGPKLLIQFQNNGVVDDSQLPKDRFSAERLKGVDSTLKIQPAKLEDSAVYLCASRSTGRGKNTEAFFGQGTRLTVV.

The V call is TRBV11-3, the J call TRBJ2-7; the D gene is possibly TRBD2 (9 bases). The CDR3 has 16 residues. CDR1 SGHNT and CDR2 YENEEA come from the germline V gene. Trimming took 5 bases from V and 5 from J, leaving 22 bases between them. CDR3 bases: TGTGCCAGCAGCCCCGGCGGACAGGGCGGGAGGGACGAGCAGTACTTC. It codes for CASSPGGQGGRDEQYF.

In DNA, the CDR3 is TGCGCCAGCAGCCAAGTTGCCCCAGGGCCAACCTACGAGCAGTACTTC. Encoded protein: CASSQVAPGPTYEQYF. The chain is built from TRBV4-1 and TRBJ2-7; TRBD1 is a possible D gene (5 bases). V was pared by 1 base and J by 2 bases, with 15 bases between. The CDR3 is made up of 16 amino acids. Looked up from germline, CDR1 is MGHRA and CDR2 is YSYEKL.

V gene TRBV5-1 combines with J gene TRBJ2-1; tentatively, D is TRBD2 (5 bases). The CDR3 has 16 amino acids. Germline CDR1 is SGHRS and CDR2 is YFSETQ. V was cut by 4 bases and J by 4 bases, with 18 bases left in between. The CDR3 reads CASSPRGRADYNEQFF. CDR3 DNA: TGCGCCAGCAGCCCCCGGGGAAGGGCCGATTACAATGAGCAGTTCTTC.

This sequence joins TRBV9 and TRBJ1-3, with D perhaps matching TRBD1 (6 bases). V lost 3 bases and J lost 3, with 10 bases in between. The CDR3 runs to 14 residues. CDR1 is SGDLS and CDR2 is YYNGEE in the germline V gene. This CDR3 reads CASSEGGGGNTIYF. CDR3 coding DNA: TGTGCCAGCAGCGAGGGAGGGGGTGGAAACACCATATATTTT. Complete variable domain (other parts from reference TRBV9 and TRBJ1-3): DSGVTQTPKHLITATGQRVTLRCSPRSGDLSVYWYQQSLDQGLQFLIQYYNGEERAKGNILERFSAQQFPDLHSELNLSSLELGDSALYFCASSEGGGGNTIYFGEGSWLTVV.

The chain couples TRBV7-9 to TRBJ2-2, with 9 bases matching TRBD2. CDR1 and CDR2 (germline): SEHNR, FQNEAQ (reference sequence). The V gene end was trimmed by 1 base and the J gene end by 2 bases; junction bases not matched to a gene: 5. The CDR3 covers 17 residues. The CDR3, as DNA: TGTGCCAGCAGCTTAGAAGGCGGGAGGGCTAACACCGGGGAGCTGTTTTTT. It specifies CASSLEGGRANTGELFF.

This chain joins TRBV5-1 and TRBJ2-1; TRBD1 aligns across 9 bases. Per the germline V gene, CDR1 is SGHRS and CDR2 is YFSETQ. The CDR3 sequence is 13 residues long. Trimming removed 7 bases from V and 6 bases from J; junction bases left unmatched: 5. The DNA for the CDR3 is TGCGCCAGCCGGGACAGGGCATTCAATGAGCAGTTCTTC. Its translation is CASRDRAFNEQFF. Full variable domain (missing parts from reference TRBV5-1 and TRBJ2-1): KAGVTQTPRYLIKTRGQQVTLSCSPISGHRSVSWYQQTPGQGLQFLFEYFSETQRNKGNFPGRFSGRQFSNSRSEMNVSTLELGDSALYLCASRDRAFNEQFFGPGTRLTVL.

In DNA, the CDR3 is TGTGCCAGCAGCCTTTTTTACAGGGAAAGCGAGCAGTACTTC. Translating it yields CASSLFYRESEQYF. V and J are TRBV6-1 and TRBJ2-7; TRBD1 might be the D (6 bases). CDR1 MNHNS and CDR2 SASEGT come from the germline V gene. This CDR3 spans 14 amino acids. The ends were cut back, 6 bases at V and 6 bases at J, with 18 bases in the middle.

The DNA for the CDR3 is TGTGCCAGCAGCCTATTGCCAGGAGAGACCCAGTACTTC. The encoded protein is CASSLLPGETQYF. The chain recombines TRBV5-4 with TRBJ2-5; D gene ambiguous. V lost 4 bases to trimming and J lost 4 bases, with 11 bases between them. Germline-derived CDR1 and CDR2 are SGHNT and YYREEE (reference sequence). The CDR3 covers 13 residues.

This rearrangement joins TRBV6-5 to TRBJ1-5; 8 bases match TRBD1. After removal of 7 bases from V and 7 bases from J, the junction contained 6 bases not matched to a gene. Germline V gives CDR1 MNHEY, CDR2 SVGAGI. The CDR3 totals 13 residues. Written as DNA, the CDR3 is TGTGCCAGCACTCAGGGGGCTGGCCAGCCCCAGCATTTT. This sequence encodes CASTQGAGQPQHF.

This chain joins TRBV27 and TRBJ1-2; tentatively, D is TRBD1 (6 bases). The CDR3 is 12 amino acids. Trimming removed 2 bases from V and 8 bases from J, with 9 bases in between. Per the germline V gene, CDR1 is MNHEY and CDR2 is SMNVEV (reference sequence). DNA of the CDR3: TGTGCCAGCAGTTTAACAGGGACCGGCTACACCTTC. It codes for CASSLTGTGYTF.

The chain couples TRBV5-1 to TRBJ2-1; 8 bases line up with TRBD1. Germline V gene lookup returns CDR1 SGHRS and CDR2 YFSETQ. J gave up 6 bases and V 1 base, and 0 bases lay outside the gene matches. The CDR3 extends over 13 amino acids. The CDR3 coding sequence is TGCGCCAGCAGCTTGACAGGGGGCAATGAGCAGTTCTTC. Residues: CASSLTGGNEQFF.

The chain has TRBV7-9 and TRBJ1-2, with 9 bases matching TRBD1. Trimming removed 1 base from V and 4 bases from J; junction bases left unmatched: 4. The germline V gene has CDR1 SEHNR and CDR2 FQNEAQ (reference sequence). The CDR3 is made up of 15 amino acids. CDR3 sequence: CASSLDGTGSYGYTF. DNA for the CDR3: TGTGCCAGCAGCTTAGACGGGACAGGGAGCTATGGCTACACCTTC. Based on the CDR3 plus reference TRBV7-9 and TRBJ1-2, the full variable domain is DTGVSQNPRHKITKRGQNVTFRCDPISEHNRLYWYRQTLGQGPEFLTYFQNEAQLEKSRLLSDRFSAERPKGSFSTLEIQRTEQGDSAMYLCASSLDGTGSYGYTFGSGTRLTVV.

The V call is TRBV10-3, the J call TRBJ2-1; D is possibly TRBD2 (6 bases). This CDR3 comprises 14 residues. Germline CDR1 ENHRY, CDR2 SYGVKD. V was trimmed by 7 bases and J by 0 bases, leaving 10 bases between them. The CDR3, as DNA: TGTGCCATCAACGGGGGTCCCTCCTACAATGAGCAGTTCTTC. Translated, it gives CAINGGPSYNEQFF.

V and J are TRBV7-2 and TRBJ2-7; tentative D call: TRBD1 (5 bases). The V end lost 1 base, the J end lost 2 bases, and 12 bases lay between the germline ends. This CDR3 has 15 amino acids. Germline-derived CDR1 and CDR2 are SGHTA and FQGNSA. CDR3: CASSLEGRTPYEQYF. CDR3 bases: TGTGCCAGCAGCTTAGAGGGGCGTACTCCCTACGAGCAGTACTTC.

The genes are TRBV6-1 and TRBJ2-7; TRBD1 might be the D (6 bases). Germline CDR1 reads MNHNS; CDR2 reads SASEGT. Trimming shortened V by 7 bases and J by 12 bases, and 19 bases separated the two germline ends. This CDR3 has 12 residues. CDR3 DNA: TGTGCCAGCACCCCGTCTAAGGGGGAGTGGTACTTC. Translation: CASTPSKGEWYF.

This chain connects TRBV29-1 to TRBJ2-6, with D perhaps matching TRBD2 (5 bases). Between the trimmed V and J ends, which lost 2 bases and 1 base, there was a span of 21 bases. The germline V gene encodes CDR1 SQVTM and CDR2 ANQGSEA. The CDR3 loop spans 19 amino acids. The CDR3 DNA reads TGCAGCGTTGAATCAGGTGGACTCCAGCGCGTTTCTGGGGCCAACGTCCTGACTTTC. Translating it yields CSVESGGLQRVSGANVLTF.